Listed below are T cell receptor beta chains from one sample, sequenced in a study of blood T cell repertoires in COVID-19. Assay used: immunoSEQ multiplex PCR; TCRdb lists only in-frame clones, some missing. The sample has around 130,000 clones, about 83% seen once. The specimen was PBMCs or T cells enriched from blood (not recorded which). The receptors stem from a woman aged 25 to 45 who had recovered from COVID-19. CDR3s leave out the opening cysteine and the closing phenylalanine or tryptophan.

>TRBV11-2|TRBJ1-1
ASSPRTGVNTEAF
>TRBV7-8|TRBJ1-2
ASSLRVSDRDGYT
>TRBV9|TRBJ2-5
ASSVGLAGETQY
>TRBV19|TRBJ1-5
ASSTGQGLGINQPQH
>TRBV20-1|TRBJ2-5
SASKAGDSQETQY
>TRBV5-8|TRBJ2-1
ASSPGTGLGFGEQF
>TRBV7-3|TRBJ2-5
ASSLAGWRETQY
>TRBV5-1|TRBJ1-2
ASSLAGGVSYGYT
>TRBV18|TRBJ2-7
ASSPFQGYEQY
>TRBV18|TRBJ1-2
ASSPPGSNGPNYGYT
>TRBV7-2|TRBJ1-1
ASSGGLNTEAF
>TRBV7-3|TRBJ2-2
ASRPTGGTGELF